This T cell receptor beta chain originates from a study of shared clonotypes between healthy human individuals. CDR1 SGHTA and CDR2 FQGTGA come from the germline V gene. The CDR3 is 18 amino acids. After removal of 3 bases from V and 0 bases from J, the junction contained 6 bases not matched to a gene. Produced via immunoSEQ multiplex PCR; TCRdb's table is partial and in-frame only. Among hundreds of thousands of clones listed, over 65% were seen once. Only a few counts were recorded for this clone. The chain has TRBV7-3 and TRBJ2-1; 12 bases fit TRBD2. This TCR derives from a woman between 40 and 50 years old in good health. Some clones in this sample may be carry-over from other donors' samples. The sequenced material came from PBMCs. This CDR3 is CASSFGLAGPSSYNEQFF. The CDR3 bases are TGTGCCAGCAGCTTTGGACTAGCGGGGCCGAGCTCCTACAATGAGCAGTTCTTC.